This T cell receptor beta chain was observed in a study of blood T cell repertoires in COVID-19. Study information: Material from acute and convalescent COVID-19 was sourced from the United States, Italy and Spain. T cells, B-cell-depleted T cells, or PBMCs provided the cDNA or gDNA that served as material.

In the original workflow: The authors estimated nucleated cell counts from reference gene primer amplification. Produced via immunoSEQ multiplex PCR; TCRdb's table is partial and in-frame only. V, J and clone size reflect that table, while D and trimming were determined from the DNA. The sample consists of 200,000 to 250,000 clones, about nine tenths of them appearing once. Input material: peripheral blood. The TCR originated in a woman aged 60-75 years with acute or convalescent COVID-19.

The DNA of the CDR3 is TGTGCCAGCAGCTTTAGCGGCCCGGTTCGAAGCAATGAGCAGTTCTTC. This gives the protein CASSFSGPVRSNEQFF. The chain combines TRBV11-3 with TRBJ2-1; a weak D match, TRBD2 (6 bases). Trimming stripped 3 bases from V and 6 bases from J, with 18 bases between. From germline, CDR1 is SGHNT and CDR2 YENEEA. The CDR3 totals 16 residues.